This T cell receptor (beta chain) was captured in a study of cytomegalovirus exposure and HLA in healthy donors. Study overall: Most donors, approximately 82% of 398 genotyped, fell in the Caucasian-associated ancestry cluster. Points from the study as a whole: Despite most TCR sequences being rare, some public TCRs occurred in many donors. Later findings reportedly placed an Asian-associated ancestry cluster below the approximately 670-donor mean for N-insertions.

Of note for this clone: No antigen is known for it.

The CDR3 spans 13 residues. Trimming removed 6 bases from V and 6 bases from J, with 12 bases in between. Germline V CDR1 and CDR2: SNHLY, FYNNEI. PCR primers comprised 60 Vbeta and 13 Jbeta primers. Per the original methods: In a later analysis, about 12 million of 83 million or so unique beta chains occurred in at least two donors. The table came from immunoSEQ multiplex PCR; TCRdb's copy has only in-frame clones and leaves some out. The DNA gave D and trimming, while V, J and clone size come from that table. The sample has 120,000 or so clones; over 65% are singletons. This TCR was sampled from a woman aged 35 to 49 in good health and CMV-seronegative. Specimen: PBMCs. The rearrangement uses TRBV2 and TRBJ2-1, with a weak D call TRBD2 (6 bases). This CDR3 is CASRQGEANEQFF. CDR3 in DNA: TGTGCCAGCAGACAAGGGGAGGCCAATGAGCAGTTCTTC.